What follows is one T cell receptor (beta chain) and its context. This entry comes from a study of T cell changes during pregnancy in multiple sclerosis. Using immunoSEQ multiplex PCR, the repertoire was profiled, and TCRdb retains in-frame clones only, with some absent. This sample has 50,000 to 65,000 clones, with 93% found just once. The CDR3 contains 12 residues. The germline gives CDR1 MNHEY, CDR2 SMNVEV (reference sequence). Trimming took 6 bases from V and 1 from J, leaving 6 bases between them. This TCR derives from a female donor with multiple sclerosis, enrolled in a pregnancy study. The gene calls are TRBV27 and TRBJ1-1; D not resolved. Sequences were derived from CD8+ T cells from peripheral blood mononuclear cells, sampled in the second trimester of pregnancy. Here the CDR3 reads CASRRWNTEAFF. The CDR3 DNA reads as TGTGCCAGCAGACGGTGGAACACTGAAGCTTTCTTT.